The subject of this entry is one T cell receptor (beta chain). The antigen it binds to is not known. No base quality information exists; no much larger clone differs at one position. This sample is drawn from a study of technical replicates of blood from four donors (dated by TCRdb to 2016 to 2017). The library was obtained by the immunoSEQ multiplex PCR assay. The clones in this table, taken by TCRdb from immuneACCESS, are in-frame only. Not every clone is retained; where verified, under half of the shortfall comes from an unresolved V gene, and the cause of the rest is unknown. The sample table lists under 75,000 clones, roughly 94% of them with a count of one. The ten largest clones add up to 0.3% to 0.45% of the sample. Sequencing used T cells isolated from PBMCs. The clonotype originates from a human donor in good health.

CDR3 reads: CAWEDNGNYGYTF. In nucleotide form, the sequence is TGTGCCTGGGAGGACAACGGCAACTATGGCTACACCTTC. The V and J genes are TRBV30 and TRBJ1-2, with TRBD1 tentatively as D gene (5 bases match). The germline V gene (reference sequence) provides CDR1 GTSNPN and CDR2 SVGIG. V and J lose 5 bases and 2 bases, and a span of 12 bases separates them. The CDR3, cysteine through phenylalanine, is 13 amino acids long. Only the CDR3 part of the read is kept: 39 bases, read in frame from the first base.